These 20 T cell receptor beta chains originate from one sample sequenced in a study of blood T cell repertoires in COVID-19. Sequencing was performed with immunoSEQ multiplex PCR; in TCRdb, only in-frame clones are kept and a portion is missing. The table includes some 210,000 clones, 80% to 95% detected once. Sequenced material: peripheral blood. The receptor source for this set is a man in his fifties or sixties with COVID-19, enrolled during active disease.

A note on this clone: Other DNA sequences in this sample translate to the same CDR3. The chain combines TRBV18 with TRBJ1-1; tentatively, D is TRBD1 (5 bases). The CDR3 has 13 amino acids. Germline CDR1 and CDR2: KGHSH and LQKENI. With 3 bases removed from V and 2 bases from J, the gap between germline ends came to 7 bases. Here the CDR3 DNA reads TGTGCCAGCTCACCGACAGAAAACACTGAAGCTTTCTTT. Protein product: CASSPTENTEAFF.

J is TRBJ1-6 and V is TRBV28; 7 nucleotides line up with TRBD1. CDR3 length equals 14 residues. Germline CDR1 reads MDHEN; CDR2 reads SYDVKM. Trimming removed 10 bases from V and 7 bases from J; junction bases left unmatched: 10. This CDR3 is CATREGAENSPLHF. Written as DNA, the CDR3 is TGTGCCACGCGGGAGGGGGCGGAGAATTCACCCCTCCACTTT.

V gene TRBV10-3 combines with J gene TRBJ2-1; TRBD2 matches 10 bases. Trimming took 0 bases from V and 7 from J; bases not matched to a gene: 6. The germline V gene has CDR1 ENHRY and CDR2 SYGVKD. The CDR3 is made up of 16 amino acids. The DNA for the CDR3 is TGTGCCATCAGTGAGTCACGGACTAGCGGCTCGAATGAGCAGTTCTTC. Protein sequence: CAISESRTSGSNEQFF.

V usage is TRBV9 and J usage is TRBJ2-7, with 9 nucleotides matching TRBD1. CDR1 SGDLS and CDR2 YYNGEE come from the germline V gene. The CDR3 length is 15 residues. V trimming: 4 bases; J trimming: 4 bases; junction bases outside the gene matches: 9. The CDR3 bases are TGTGCCAGCAGCCCCCGACAGGGGGGAATTTACGAGCAGTACTTC. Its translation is CASSPRQGGIYEQYF.

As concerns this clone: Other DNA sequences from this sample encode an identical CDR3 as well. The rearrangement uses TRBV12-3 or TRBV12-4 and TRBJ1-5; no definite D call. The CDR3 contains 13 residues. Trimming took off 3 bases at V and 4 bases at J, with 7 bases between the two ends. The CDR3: CASSLRQNQPQHF. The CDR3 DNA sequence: TGTGCCAGCAGTTTGAGGCAAAATCAGCCCCAGCATTTT.

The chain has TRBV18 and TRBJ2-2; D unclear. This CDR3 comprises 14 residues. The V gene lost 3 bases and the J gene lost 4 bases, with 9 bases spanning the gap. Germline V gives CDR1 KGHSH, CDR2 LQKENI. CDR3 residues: CASSPARSTGELFF. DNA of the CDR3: TGTGCCAGCTCACCGGCTAGATCCACCGGGGAGCTGTTTTTT. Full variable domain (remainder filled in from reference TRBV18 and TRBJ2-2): NAGVMQNPRHLVRRRGQEARLRCSPMKGHSHVYWYRQLPEEGLKFMVYLQKENIIDESGMPKERFSAEFPKEGPSILRIQQVVRGDSAAYFCASSPARSTGELFFGEGSRLTVL.

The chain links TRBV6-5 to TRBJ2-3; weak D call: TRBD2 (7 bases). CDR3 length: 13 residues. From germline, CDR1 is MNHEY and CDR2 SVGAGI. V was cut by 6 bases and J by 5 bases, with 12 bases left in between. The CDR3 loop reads CASRAGAKDTQYF. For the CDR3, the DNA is TGTGCCAGCAGGGCGGGGGCGAAAGATACGCAGTATTTT.

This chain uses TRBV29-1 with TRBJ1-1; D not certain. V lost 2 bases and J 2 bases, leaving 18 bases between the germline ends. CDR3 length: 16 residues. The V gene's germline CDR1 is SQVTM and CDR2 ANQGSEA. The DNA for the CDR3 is TGCAGCGTTGAAAAGCTTCTAGGCAGAGTAAACACTGAAGCTTTCTTT. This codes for CSVEKLLGRVNTEAFF.

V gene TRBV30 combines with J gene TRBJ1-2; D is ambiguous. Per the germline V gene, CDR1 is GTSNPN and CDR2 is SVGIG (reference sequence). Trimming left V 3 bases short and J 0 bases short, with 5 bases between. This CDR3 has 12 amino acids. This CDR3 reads CAWSPSNYGYTF. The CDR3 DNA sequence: TGTGCCTGGAGCCCCTCTAACTATGGCTACACCTTC.

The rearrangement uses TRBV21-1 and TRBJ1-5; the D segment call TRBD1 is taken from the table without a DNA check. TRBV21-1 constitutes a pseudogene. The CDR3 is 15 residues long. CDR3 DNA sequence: TGTGCCAGCAGCCGCCCCGGGGACAACAATCAGCCCCAGCATTTT. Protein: CASSRPGDNNQPQHF.

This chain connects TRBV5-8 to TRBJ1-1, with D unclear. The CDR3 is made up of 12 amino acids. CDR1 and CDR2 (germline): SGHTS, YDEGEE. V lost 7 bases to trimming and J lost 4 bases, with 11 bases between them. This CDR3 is CASQRVSTEAFF. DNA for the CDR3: TGTGCCAGCCAGCGGGTCTCCACTGAAGCTTTCTTT. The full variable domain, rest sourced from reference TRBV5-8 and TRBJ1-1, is EAGVTQSPTHLIKTRGQQATLRCSPISGHTSVYWYQQALGLGLQFLLWYDEGEERNRGNFPPRFSGRQFPNYSSELNVNALELEDSALYLCASQRVSTEAFFGQGTRLTVV.

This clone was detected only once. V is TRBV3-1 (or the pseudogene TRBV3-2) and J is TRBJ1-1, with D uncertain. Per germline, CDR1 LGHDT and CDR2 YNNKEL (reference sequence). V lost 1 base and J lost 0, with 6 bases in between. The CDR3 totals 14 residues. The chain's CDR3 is CASSQVRVNTEAFF. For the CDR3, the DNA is TGTGCCAGCAGCCAAGTTAGAGTGAACACTGAAGCTTTCTTT.

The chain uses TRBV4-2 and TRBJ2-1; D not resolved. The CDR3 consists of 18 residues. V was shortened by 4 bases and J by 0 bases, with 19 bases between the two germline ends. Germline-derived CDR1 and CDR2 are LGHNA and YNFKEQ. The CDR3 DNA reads TGTGCCAGCAGCCGCCCTGGTGGCGGAGTGAGCTCCTACAATGAGCAGTTCTTC. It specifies CASSRPGGGVSSYNEQFF.

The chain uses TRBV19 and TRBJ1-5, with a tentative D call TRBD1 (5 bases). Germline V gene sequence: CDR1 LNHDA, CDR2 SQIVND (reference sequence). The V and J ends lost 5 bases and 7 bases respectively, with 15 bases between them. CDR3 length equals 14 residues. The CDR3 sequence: CASSLQAGGQPQHF. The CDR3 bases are TGTGCCAGTAGTTTACAGGCTGGAGGGCAGCCCCAGCATTTT.

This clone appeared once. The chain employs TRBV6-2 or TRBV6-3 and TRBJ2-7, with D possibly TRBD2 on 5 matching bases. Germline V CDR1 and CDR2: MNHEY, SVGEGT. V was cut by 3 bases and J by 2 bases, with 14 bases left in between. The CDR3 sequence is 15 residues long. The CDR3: CASSYLTGKTYEQYF. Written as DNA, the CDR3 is TGTGCCAGCAGTTATCTGACGGGAAAAACCTACGAGCAGTACTTC.

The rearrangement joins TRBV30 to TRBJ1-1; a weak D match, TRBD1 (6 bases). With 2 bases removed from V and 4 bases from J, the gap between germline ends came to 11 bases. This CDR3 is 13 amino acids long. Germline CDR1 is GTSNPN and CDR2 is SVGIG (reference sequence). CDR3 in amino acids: CAWSMDRPTEAFF. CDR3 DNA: TGTGCCTGGAGTATGGACAGACCCACTGAAGCTTTCTTT.

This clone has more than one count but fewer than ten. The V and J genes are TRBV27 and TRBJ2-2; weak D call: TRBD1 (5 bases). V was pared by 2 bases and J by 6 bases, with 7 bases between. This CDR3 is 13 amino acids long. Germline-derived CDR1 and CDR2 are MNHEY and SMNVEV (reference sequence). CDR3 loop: CASSLAGPGELFF. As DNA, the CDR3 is TGTGCCAGCAGTTTAGCAGGGCCCGGGGAGCTGTTTTTT.

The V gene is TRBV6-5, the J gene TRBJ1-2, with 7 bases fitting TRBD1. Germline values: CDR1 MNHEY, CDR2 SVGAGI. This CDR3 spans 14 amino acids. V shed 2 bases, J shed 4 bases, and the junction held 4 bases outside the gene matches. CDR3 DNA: TGTGCCAGCAGTTACAGGGGGCGCGCCTATGGCTACACCTTC. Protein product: CASSYRGRAYGYTF.

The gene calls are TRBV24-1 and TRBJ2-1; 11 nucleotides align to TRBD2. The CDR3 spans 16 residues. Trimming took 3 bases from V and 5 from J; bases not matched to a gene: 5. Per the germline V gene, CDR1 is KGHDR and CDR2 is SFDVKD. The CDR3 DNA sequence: TGTGCCACCAGTGATACCGGACTAGCGGGTAACAATGAGCAGTTCTTC. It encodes CATSDTGLAGNNEQFF.

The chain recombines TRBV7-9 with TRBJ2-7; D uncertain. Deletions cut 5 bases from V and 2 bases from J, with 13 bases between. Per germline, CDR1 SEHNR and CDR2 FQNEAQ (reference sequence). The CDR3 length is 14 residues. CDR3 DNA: TGTGCCAGCAGCCCGACATCACAGACCTACGAGCAGTACTTC. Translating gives CASSPTSQTYEQYF.